The text below deals with one T cell receptor (beta chain). These data are taken from a study of blood T cell repertoires in COVID-19. Study details: Sites in the United States, Italy and Spain provided acute and convalescent COVID-19 samples. The analysed material was cDNA or gDNA that came from T cells, B-cell-depleted T cells, or PBMCs.

Germline loops: CDR1 MDHEN, CDR2 SYDVKM. Unmatched junction bases numbered 8, after V lost 5 bases and J lost 8 bases. CDR3 length equals 14 residues. The authors' processing: Reference gene primer amplification gave estimated nucleated cell counts. The data were produced by immunoSEQ multiplex PCR, yet TCRdb's version contains in-frame clones alone and is incomplete. Clone size and V and J calls were adopted from that table, with D and trimming inferred from the DNA. The sample has over 200,000 clones, about 90% seen once; the top ten hold more than 0.95%. The clonotype originates from a young man with acute or convalescent COVID-19. The sample consisted of peripheral blood. The J gene is TRBJ2-1, the V gene TRBV28; 8 nucleotides align to TRBD1. The CDR3 sequence: CASSHDRGWDEQFF. The CDR3 DNA reads TGTGCCAGCAGTCACGACAGGGGTTGGGATGAGCAGTTCTTC.